This T cell receptor beta chain appears in the sequencing data of a study of spatial heterogeneity in lung cancer. General study results and limits: Tumor TCRs that were ubiquitous and expanded showed up in blood more at resection than follow-up.

CDR1 MNHEY and CDR2 SVGEGT come from the germline V gene. This CDR3 contains 15 residues. Trimming cost V 2 bases and J 7 bases, with 15 bases left between them. TCRdb reprocessed the 5' RACE reads with MiXCR, giving one entry per CDR3 protein. Of 39,000 or so distinct CDR3 sequences in the sample, 7.5% to 8% are singletons; the top ten hold under 30%. The sample's time point: sample taken at primary tumor resection. Unsorted whole RNA from tumor, nontumor lung or frozen PBMC underwent sequencing. Many counts were recorded for this clonotype. Its specificity is not known. This sample comprised PBMCs, obtained at surgery. This TCR was sampled from a male donor with early-stage non-small cell lung cancer. The chain has TRBV6-2 or TRBV6-3 and TRBJ1-5, with D maybe TRBD1 (5 bases). CDR3 nucleotides: TGTGCCAGCAGTTACCCGGGACCACTACACCAGCCCCAGCATTTT. It is translated as CASSYPGPLHQPQHF.